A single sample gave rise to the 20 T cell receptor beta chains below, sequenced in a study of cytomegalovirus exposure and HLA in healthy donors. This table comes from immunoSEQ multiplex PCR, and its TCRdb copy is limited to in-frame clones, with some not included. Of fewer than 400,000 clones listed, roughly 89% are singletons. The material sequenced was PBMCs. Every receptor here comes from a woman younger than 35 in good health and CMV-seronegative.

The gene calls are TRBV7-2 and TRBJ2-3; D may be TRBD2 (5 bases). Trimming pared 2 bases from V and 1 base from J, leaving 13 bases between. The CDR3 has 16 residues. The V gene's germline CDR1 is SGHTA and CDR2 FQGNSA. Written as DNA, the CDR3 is TGTGCCAGCAGCTTATGGGCGGGTAGGGGCACAGATACGCAGTATTTT. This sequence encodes CASSLWAGRGTDTQYF.

CDR3 bases: TGTGCCAGTAGTCCTGGGGACAGGGGGACCACTTCCTACAATGAGCAGTTCTTC. Amino acid sequence: CASSPGDRGTTSYNEQFF. This rearrangement joins TRBV19 to TRBJ2-1; TRBD1 matches 11 bases. Germline loops: CDR1 LNHDA, CDR2 SQIVND (reference sequence). V was pared by 5 bases and J by 1 base, with 10 bases of the junction left unmatched. This CDR3 contains 18 residues.

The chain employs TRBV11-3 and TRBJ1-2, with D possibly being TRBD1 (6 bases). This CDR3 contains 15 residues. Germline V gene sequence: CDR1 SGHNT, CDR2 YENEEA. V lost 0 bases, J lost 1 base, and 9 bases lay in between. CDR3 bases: TGTGCCAGCAGCTTAGAAGGCAGGGGTAACTATGGCTACACCTTC. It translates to CASSLEGRGNYGYTF.

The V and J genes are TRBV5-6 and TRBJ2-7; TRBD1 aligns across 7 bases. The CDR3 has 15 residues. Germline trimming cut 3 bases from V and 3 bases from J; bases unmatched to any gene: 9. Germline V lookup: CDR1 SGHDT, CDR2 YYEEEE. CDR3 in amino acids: CASSWRVGTDYEQYF. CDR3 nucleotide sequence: TGTGCCAGCAGCTGGAGAGTCGGGACAGACTACGAGCAGTACTTC.

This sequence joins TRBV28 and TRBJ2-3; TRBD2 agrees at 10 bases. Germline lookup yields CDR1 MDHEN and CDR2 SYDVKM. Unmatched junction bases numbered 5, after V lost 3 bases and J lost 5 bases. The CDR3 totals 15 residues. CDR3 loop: CASSLPSGSEDTQYF. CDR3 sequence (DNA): TGTGCCAGCAGTTTGCCTAGCGGGAGTGAAGATACGCAGTATTTT.

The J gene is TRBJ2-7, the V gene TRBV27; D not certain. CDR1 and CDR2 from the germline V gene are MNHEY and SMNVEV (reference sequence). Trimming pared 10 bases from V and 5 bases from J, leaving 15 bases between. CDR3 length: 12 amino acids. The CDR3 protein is CATWSRSDEQYF. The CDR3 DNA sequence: TGTGCCACCTGGTCGCGGTCAGACGAGCAGTACTTC.

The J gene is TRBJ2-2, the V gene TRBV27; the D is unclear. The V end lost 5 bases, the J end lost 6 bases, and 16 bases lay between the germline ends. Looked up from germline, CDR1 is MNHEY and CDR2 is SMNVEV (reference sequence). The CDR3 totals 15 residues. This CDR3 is CASSLRYSVAGELFF. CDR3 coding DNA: TGTGCCAGCAGTCTGCGCTACTCGGTCGCCGGGGAGCTGTTTTTT.

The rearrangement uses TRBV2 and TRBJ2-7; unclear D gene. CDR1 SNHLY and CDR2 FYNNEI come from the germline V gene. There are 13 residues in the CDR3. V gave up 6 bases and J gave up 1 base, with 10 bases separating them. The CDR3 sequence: CASRNVASYEQYF. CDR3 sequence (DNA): TGTGCCAGCAGGAACGTGGCTTCCTACGAGCAGTACTTC.

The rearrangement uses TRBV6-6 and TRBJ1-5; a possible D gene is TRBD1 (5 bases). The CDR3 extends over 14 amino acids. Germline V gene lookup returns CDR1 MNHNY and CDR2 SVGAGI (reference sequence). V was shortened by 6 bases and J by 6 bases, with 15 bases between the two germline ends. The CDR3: CASSQGGAFQPQHF. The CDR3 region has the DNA TGTGCCAGCAGCCAAGGAGGGGCCTTTCAGCCCCAGCATTTT.

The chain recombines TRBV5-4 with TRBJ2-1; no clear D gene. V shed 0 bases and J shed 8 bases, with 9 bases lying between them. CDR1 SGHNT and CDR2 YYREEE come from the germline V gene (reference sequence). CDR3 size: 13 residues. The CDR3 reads CASSLVVVDEQFF. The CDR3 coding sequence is TGTGCCAGCAGCTTGGTAGTGGTGGATGAGCAGTTCTTC.

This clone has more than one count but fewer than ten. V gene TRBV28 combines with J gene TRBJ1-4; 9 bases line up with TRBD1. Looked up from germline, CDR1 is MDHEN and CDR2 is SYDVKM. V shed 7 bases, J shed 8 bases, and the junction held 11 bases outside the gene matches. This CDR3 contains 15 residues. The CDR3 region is CASNTGGWVREKLFF. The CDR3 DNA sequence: TGTGCCAGCAATACAGGGGGCTGGGTGAGAGAAAAACTGTTTTTT.

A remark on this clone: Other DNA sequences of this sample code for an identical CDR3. CDR3 nucleotide sequence: TGTGCCAGCAGCGTAGACACAAACTATGGCTACACCTTC. Translation gives CASSVDTNYGYTF. The chain combines TRBV9 with TRBJ1-2; D unclear. Trimming removed 0 bases from V and 2 bases from J, with 5 bases in between. CDR1 SGDLS and CDR2 YYNGEE come from the germline V gene. The CDR3 loop spans 13 amino acids. Full variable domain (outside the CDR3, taken from reference TRBV9 and TRBJ1-2): DSGVTQTPKHLITATGQRVTLRCSPRSGDLSVYWYQQSLDQGLQFLIQYYNGEERAKGNILERFSAQQFPDLHSELNLSSLELGDSALYFCASSVDTNYGYTFGSGTRLTVV.

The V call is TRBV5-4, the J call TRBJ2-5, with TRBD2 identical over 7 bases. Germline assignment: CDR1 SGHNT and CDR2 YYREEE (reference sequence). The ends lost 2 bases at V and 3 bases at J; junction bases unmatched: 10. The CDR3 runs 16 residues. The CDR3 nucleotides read TGTGCCAGCAGCTTCAACGCGGGAGCGGGGAAAGAGACCCAGTACTTC. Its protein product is CASSFNAGAGKETQYF. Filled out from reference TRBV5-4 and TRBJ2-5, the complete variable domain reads ETGVTQSPTHLIKTRGQQVTLRCSSQSGHNTVSWYQQALGQGPQFIFQYYREEENGRGNFPPRFSGLQFPNYSSELNVNALELDDSALYLCASSFNAGAGKETQYFGPGTRLLVL.

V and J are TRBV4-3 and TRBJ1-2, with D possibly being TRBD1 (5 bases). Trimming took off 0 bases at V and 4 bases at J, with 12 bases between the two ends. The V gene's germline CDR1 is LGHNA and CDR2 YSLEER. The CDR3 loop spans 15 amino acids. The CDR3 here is CASSQEGGHVYGYTF. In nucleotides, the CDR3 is TGCGCCAGCAGCCAAGAAGGTGGACACGTCTATGGCTACACCTTC.

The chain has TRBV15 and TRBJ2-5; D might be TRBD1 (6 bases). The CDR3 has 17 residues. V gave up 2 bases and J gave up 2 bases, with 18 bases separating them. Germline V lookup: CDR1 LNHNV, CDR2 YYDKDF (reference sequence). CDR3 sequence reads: CATSRRAGTLIQETQYF. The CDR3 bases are TGTGCCACCAGCAGAAGAGCCGGGACATTGATTCAAGAGACCCAGTACTTC.

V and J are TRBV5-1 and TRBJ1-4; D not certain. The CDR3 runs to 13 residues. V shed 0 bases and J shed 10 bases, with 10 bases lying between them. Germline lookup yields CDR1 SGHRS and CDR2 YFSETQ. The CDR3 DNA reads TGCGCCAGCAGCTTGGAGGCGGGCGTAAAACTGTTTTTT. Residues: CASSLEAGVKLFF.

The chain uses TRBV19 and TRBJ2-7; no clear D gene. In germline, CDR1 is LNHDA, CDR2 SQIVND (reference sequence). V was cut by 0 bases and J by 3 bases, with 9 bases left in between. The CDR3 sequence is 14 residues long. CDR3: CASSIDGGIYEQYF. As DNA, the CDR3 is TGTGCCAGTAGTATAGATGGCGGCATCTACGAGCAGTACTTC.

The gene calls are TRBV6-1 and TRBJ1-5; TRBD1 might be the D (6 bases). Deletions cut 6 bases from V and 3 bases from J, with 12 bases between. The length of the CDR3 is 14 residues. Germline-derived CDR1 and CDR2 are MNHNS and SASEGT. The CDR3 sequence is CASRTGTANQPQHF. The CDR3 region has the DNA TGTGCCAGCAGAACAGGGACGGCCAATCAGCCCCAGCATTTT.

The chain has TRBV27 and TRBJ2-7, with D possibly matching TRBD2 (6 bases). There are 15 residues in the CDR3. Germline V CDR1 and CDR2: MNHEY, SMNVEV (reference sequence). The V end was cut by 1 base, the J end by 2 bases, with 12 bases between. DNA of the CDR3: TGTGCCAGCAGTTTATTGCGGGATCCCGCCTACGAGCAGTACTTC. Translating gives CASSLLRDPAYEQYF.

The CDR3 DNA sequence: TGTGCCAGCGGGACAGGGGTTAGCGGCGCCCAGCATTTT. It specifies CASGTGVSGAQHF. The chain is built from TRBV7-2 and TRBJ1-5, with 10 positions matching TRBD1. Per germline, CDR1 SGHTA and CDR2 FQGNSA. This CDR3 spans 13 amino acids. Germline trimming cut 8 bases from V and 11 bases from J; bases unmatched to any gene: 9.